Listed here are 11 T cell receptor beta chains from one sample, sequenced in a study of CD8 T cells in Susac syndrome. Roughly 0.45 to 1 ug RNA was reverse transcribed with random hexamers. TCRdb called the immunoSEQ multiplex PCR reads again in MiXCR, with one record for every CDR3 protein. The data hold approximately 77,000 distinct CDR3 sequences, with more than 85% observed a single time. The sample consisted of CD4+ T cells from PBMCs. These receptors originate from a human donor with Susac syndrome.

V and J are TRBV7-2 and TRBJ2-2; D unresolved. Trimming took off 7 bases at V and 5 bases at J, with 5 bases between the two ends. Germline values: CDR1 SGHTA, CDR2 FQGNSA. This CDR3 spans 11 amino acids. The CDR3 nucleotides read TGTGCCAGCACCCGAACCGGGGAGCTGTTTTTT. It codes for CASTRTGELFF.

The J gene is TRBJ2-1, the V gene TRBV7-2; TRBD2 aligns across 12 bases. V was clipped by 7 bases and J by 10 bases; unmatched bases: 14. Germline lookup yields CDR1 SGHTA and CDR2 FQGNSA. This CDR3 region has 16 residues. CDR3 amino acids: CASTGGRTSGNREQFF. Written as DNA, the CDR3 is TGTGCCAGCACCGGGGGGAGGACTAGCGGGAATCGGGAGCAGTTCTTC. Using reference TRBV7-2 and TRBJ2-1 for the parts outside the CDR3, the full variable domain is GAGVSQSPSNKVTEKGKDVELRCDPISGHTALYWYRQSLGQGLEFLIYFQGNSAPDKSGLPSDRFSAERTGGSVSTLTIQRTQQEDSAVYLCASTGGRTSGNREQFFGPGTRLTVL.

The J gene is TRBJ2-3, the V gene TRBV6-5, with 9 positions matching TRBD2. J gave up 5 bases and V 2 bases, and 11 bases lay outside the gene matches. Germline CDR1 is MNHEY and CDR2 is SVGAGI. CDR3 size: 17 residues. CDR3 coding DNA: TGTGCCAGCAGTTACGGGCTAGCGGGGACAACGGGAGATACGCAGTATTTT. This encodes CASSYGLAGTTGDTQYF.

The chain recombines TRBV4-3 with TRBJ2-7, with a tentative D call TRBD2 (7 bases). Germline V lookup: CDR1 LGHNA, CDR2 YSLEER. Deletions cut 0 bases from V and 2 bases from J, with 14 bases between. The CDR3 covers 16 residues. CDR3 in DNA: TGCGCCAGCAGCCAAGAATGGGGGGCGGGAGCCTACGAGCAGTACTTC. It specifies CASSQEWGAGAYEQYF.

The chain is built from TRBV20-1 and TRBJ1-2, with D maybe TRBD1 (5 bases). This CDR3 is built from 12 residues. CDR1 and CDR2 (germline): DFQATT, SNEGSKA (reference sequence). V lost 6 bases and J lost 2, with 10 bases in between. DNA of the CDR3: TGCAGTGCCTCGGGGCCCAACTATGGCTACACCTTC. Translation: CSASGPNYGYTF.

This chain uses TRBV19 with TRBJ2-3; no clear D gene. The CDR3 runs to 17 residues. Germline-derived CDR1 and CDR2 are LNHDA and SQIVND (reference sequence). Trimming shortened V by 3 bases and J by 5 bases, and 21 bases separated the two germline ends. The CDR3 DNA reads as TGTGCCAGTAGTATCATGGCGGACCGACCGATACAAGATACGCAGTATTTT. Amino acids: CASSIMADRPIQDTQYF.

Concerning this clonotype: A junction boundary mismatches the germline segment, possibly from a read error. The J gene is TRBJ2-3, the V gene TRBV7-8; the match to TRBD2 covers 10 bases. The CDR3 runs 18 residues. Germline-derived CDR1 and CDR2 are SGHVS and FQNEAQ. The CDR3 DNA reads TGTTCCAGCAGCTTAGACTCGGCTAGCGGGGGAAACACAGATACGCAGTATTTT. The encoded protein is CSSSLDSASGGNTDTQYF.

The CDR3 sequence: CASSQGRDERSGQYF. CDR3 bases: TGTGCCAGCAGCCAAGGCAGGGACGAAAGGAGTGGGCAGTACTTC. The chain is built from TRBV3-1 and TRBJ2-7, with D possibly called TRBD1 or TRBD2 (5 bases each). Trimming pared 1 base from V and 9 bases from J, leaving 19 bases between. The CDR3 spans 15 residues. CDR1 LGHDT and CDR2 YNNKEL come from the germline V gene (reference sequence).

The rearrangement joins TRBV5-6 to TRBJ2-6; D uncertain. CDR1 SGHDT and CDR2 YYEEEE come from the germline V gene. V gave up 4 bases and J gave up 1 base, with 6 bases separating them. The CDR3 spans 14 residues. CDR3 loop: CASSERSGANVLTF. CDR3 DNA: TGTGCCAGCAGCGAAAGATCTGGGGCCAACGTCCTGACTTTC.

In this sample, this clonotype turned up once. The genes are TRBV30 and TRBJ2-1; 7 bases are a match to TRBD2. V shed 3 bases and J 7 bases; nucleotides not matched to a gene: 6. Germline CDR1 GTSNPN, CDR2 SVGIG (reference sequence). The CDR3 covers 13 residues. The CDR3 DNA follows: TGTGCCTGGAGGCGGGGGAAGGGGAATGAGCAGTTCTTC. Translation gives CAWRRGKGNEQFF.

The CDR3 region is CASSLGHMNTEAFF. For the CDR3, the DNA is TGTGCCAGCAGCTTGGGGCACATGAACACTGAAGCTTTCTTT. J is TRBJ1-1 and V is TRBV7-9; tentatively, D is TRBD1 (5 bases). Germline V gives CDR1 SEHNR, CDR2 FQNEAQ (reference sequence). The CDR3 is 14 amino acids. V shed 3 bases and J shed 0 bases, with 8 bases lying between them.